This T cell receptor beta chain was recorded in a study of cytomegalovirus exposure and HLA in healthy donors. Concerning this clone itself: What it binds is unknown. One end of the junction is discordant with germline, which a read error may explain.

Study conclusions and caveats: Sequencing had likely introduced a cluster of highly shared sequence variants as an artifact. A previous analysis found most TCR beta V segments productive roughly 87% or roughly 30% of the time.

The CDR3 has 12 amino acids. CDR1 is SGDLS and CDR2 is YYNGEE in the germline V gene. The PCR ran on 60 Vbeta and 13 Jbeta primers. TCRdb keeps only in-frame clones here, not all; method: immunoSEQ multiplex PCR. The table records approximately 150,000 clones, under 80% of them present only once. The chain combines TRBV9 with TRBJ1-2; D is possibly TRBD1 (5 bases). Sequencing input: PBMCs. This clonotype originated in a woman between 50 and 59 years old in good health and CMV-seropositive. The CDR3 region is CASSVPPHRWGF. The DNA of the CDR3 is TGTGCCAGCAGCGTCCCCCCCCACAGGTGGGGTTTC. Full variable domain (rest looked up from reference TRBV9 and TRBJ1-2): DSGVTQTPKHLITATGQRVTLRCSPRSGDLSVYWYQQSLDQGLQFLIQYYNGEERAKGNILERFSAQQFPDLHSELNLSSLELGDSALYFCASSVPPHRWGFGSGTRLTVV.